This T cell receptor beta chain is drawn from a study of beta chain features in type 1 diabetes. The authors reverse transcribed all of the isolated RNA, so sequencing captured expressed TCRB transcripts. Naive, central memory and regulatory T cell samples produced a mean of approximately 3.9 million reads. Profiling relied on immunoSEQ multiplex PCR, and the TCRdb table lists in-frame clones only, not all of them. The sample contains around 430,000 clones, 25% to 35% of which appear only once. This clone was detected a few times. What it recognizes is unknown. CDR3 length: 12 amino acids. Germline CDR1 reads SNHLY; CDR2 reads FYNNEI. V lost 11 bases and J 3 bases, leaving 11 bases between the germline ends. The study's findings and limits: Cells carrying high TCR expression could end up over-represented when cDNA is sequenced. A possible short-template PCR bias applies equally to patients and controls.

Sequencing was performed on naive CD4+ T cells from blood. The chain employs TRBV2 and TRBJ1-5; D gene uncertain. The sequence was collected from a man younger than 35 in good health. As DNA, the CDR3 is TGTGCCTCGAGACGGAACAATCAGCCCCAGCATTTT. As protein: CASRRNNQPQHF.